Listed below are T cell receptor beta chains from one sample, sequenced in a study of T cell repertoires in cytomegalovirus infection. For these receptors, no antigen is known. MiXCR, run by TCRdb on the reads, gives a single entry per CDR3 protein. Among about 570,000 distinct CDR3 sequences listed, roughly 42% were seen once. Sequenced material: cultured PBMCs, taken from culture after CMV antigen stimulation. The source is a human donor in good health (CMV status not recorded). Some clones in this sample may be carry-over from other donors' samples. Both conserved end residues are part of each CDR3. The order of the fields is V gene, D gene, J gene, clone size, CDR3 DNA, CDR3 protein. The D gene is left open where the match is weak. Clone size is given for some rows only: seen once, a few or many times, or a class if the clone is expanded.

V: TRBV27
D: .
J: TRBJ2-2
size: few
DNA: TGTGCCAGCAAACTGGGCAGGGTAACCGGGGAGCTGTTTTTT
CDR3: CASKLGRVTGELFF

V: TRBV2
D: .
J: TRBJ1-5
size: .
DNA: TGTGCCAGCAAGTCCAGGGTGTATCAGCCCCAGCATTTT
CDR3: CASKSRVYQPQHF

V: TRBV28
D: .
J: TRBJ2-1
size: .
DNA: TGTGCCAGCAGTTTCCCCCAACTCTCAGGGTTCGGTGAGCAGTTCTTC
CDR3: CASSFPQLSGFGEQFF

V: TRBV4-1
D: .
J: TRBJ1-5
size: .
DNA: TGCGCCAGCAGCCGGGTGGGGAATAGCAATCAGCCCCAGCATTTT
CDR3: CASSRVGNSNQPQHF

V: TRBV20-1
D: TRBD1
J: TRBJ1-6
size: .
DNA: TGCAGTGCTGGACAGGGGGGTATAACGCCCCTCCACTTT
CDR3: CSAGQGGITPLHF

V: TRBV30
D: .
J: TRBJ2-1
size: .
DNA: TGTGCCTGGAGTAAAAATGAGCAGTTCTTC
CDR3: CAWSKNEQFF

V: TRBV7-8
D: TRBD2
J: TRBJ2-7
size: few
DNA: TGTGCCAGCAGCTTGATCGGGGGGACCTCCTACGAGCAGTACTTC
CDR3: CASSLIGGTSYEQYF

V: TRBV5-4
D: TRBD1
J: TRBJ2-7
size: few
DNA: TGTGCCAGCAGCTACGGACAGGGCCGCCACGAGCAGTACTTC
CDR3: CASSYGQGRHEQYF

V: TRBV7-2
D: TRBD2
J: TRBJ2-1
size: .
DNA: TGTGCCAGCAGCCCAGGGAGCGGGGGGGATCTGCAGTTCTTC
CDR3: CASSPGSGGDLQFF

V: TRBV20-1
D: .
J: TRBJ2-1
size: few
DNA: TGCAGTGCTAGTTGGGCTGCGGGGCCGAACAATGAGCAGTTCTTC
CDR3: CSASWAAGPNNEQFF

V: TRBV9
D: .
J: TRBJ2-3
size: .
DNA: TGTGCCAGCAGCGTATCCGGGGCGAGCACAGATACGCAGTATTTT
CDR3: CASSVSGASTDTQYF

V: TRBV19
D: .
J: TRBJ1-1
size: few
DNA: TGTGCCAGCGGGCGGGGAACTGAAGCTTTCTTT
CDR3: CASGRGTEAFF

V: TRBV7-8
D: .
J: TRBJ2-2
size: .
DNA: TGTGCCAGCACCACCGAAGTTCGTCCCGGGGAGCTGTTTTTT
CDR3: CASTTEVRPGELFF

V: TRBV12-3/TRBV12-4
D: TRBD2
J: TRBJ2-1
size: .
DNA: TGTGCCAGCAGCAGCGGGACTCTGGCCTACAATGAGCAGTTCTTC
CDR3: CASSSGTLAYNEQFF

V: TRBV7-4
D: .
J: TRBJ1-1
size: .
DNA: TGTGCCAGCAGCTTAATTTTCCTTGATGAAGCTTTCTTT
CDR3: CASSLIFLDEAFF

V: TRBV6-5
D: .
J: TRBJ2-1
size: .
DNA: TGTGCCAGCAGTTACGGGACGTCCGGGGAAAATGAGCAGTTCTTC
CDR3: CASSYGTSGENEQFF

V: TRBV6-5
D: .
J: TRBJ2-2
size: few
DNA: TGTGCCAGCAGTTATTGGGGCGGGGAGCTGTTTTTT
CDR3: CASSYWGGELFF

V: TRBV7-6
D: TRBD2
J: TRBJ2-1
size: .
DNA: TGTGCCAGCAGCTCCGGGGGGGCGATGTATGAGCAGTTCTTC
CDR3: CASSSGGAMYEQFF

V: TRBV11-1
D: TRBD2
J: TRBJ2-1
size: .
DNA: TGTGCCAGCAGCCAGTCCCCCCGGACTAGCGTAGAAAAGCAGTTCTTC
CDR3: CASSQSPRTSVEKQFF

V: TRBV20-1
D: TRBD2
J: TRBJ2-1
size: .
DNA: TGCAGTGCTAGAGAGGGTAGCGGGGGGGCTCGTTCCTACAATGAGCAGTTCTTC
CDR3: CSAREGSGGARSYNEQFF

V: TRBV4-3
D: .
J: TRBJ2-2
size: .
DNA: TGCGCCAGCAGCCAGGGATGGGGGAACACCGGGGAGCTGTTTTTT
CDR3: CASSQGWGNTGELFF

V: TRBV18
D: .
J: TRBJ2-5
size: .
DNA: TGTGCCAGCTCACCCCCTTCCCAAGAGACCCAGTACTTC
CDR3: CASSPPSQETQYF

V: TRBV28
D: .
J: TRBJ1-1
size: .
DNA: TGTGCCAGCAGCCCCCCACTGTACCGAGACAGCACTGAAGCTTTCTTT
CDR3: CASSPPLYRDSTEAFF

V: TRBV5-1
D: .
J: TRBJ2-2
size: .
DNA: TGCGCCAGCAGCTGGGCCCCCTTGGGACCTGCGAACACCGGGGAGCTGTTTTTT
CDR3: CASSWAPLGPANTGELFF

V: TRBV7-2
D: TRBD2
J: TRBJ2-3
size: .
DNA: TGTGCCAGCAGCTTAGGCTCTAGCGGGAGGTATACGCAGTATTTT
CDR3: CASSLGSSGRYTQYF

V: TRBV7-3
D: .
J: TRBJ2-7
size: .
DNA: TGTGCCAGCAGCTTAAACGACGGAGGGATTCCTTTCTTC
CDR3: CASSLNDGGIPFF

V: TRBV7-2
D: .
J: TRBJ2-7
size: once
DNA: TGTGCCAGCAGCTCCTCCGGACCCTCCCGTCACGAGCAGTACTTC
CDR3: CASSSSGPSRHEQYF

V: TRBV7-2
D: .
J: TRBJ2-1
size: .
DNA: TGTGCCAGAAGCTTGACCGGCGCGTCCCGCTACAATGAGCAGTTCTTC
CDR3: CARSLTGASRYNEQFF

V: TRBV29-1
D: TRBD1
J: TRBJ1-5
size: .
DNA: TGCAGCGTCCTGACAGGGGAATTTCAGCCCCAGCATTTT
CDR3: CSVLTGEFQPQHF

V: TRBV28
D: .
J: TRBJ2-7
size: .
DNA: TGTGCCAGCAGTTTATCAGGGGTGGCCTACGAGCAGTACTTC
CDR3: CASSLSGVAYEQYF

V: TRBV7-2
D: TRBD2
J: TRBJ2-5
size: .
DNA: TGTGCCAGCAGCTTGCGGGGGTTCCTCGAGACCCAGTACTTC
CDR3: CASSLRGFLETQYF

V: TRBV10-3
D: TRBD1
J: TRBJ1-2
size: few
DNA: TGTGCCATCAGCTCCGGACAGGGTGGCGGCTACACCTTC
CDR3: CAISSGQGGGYTF

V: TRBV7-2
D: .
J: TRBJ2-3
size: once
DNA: TGTGCCAGCAGCGGGGCGGGGACTGCTAGCACAGATACGCAGTATTTT
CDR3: CASSGAGTASTDTQYF

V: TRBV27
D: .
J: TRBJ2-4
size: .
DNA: TGTGCCAGCAGCAATGGGCTAGTGTTAGGCATTCAGTACTTC
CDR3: CASSNGLVLGIQYF

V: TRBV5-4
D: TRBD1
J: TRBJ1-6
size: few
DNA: TGTGCCAGCAGCTCGATGACAGGGGATAATTCACCCCTCCACTTT
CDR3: CASSSMTGDNSPLHF

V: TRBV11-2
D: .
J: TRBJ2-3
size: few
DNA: TGTGCCAGCAGCTTAGGCTATAGCCAGAAGCGTTTAGATACGCAGTATTTT
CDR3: CASSLGYSQKRLDTQYF

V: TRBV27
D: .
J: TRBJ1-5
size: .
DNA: TGTGCCAGCACGATGGTAGGGGGAGGTCAGCCCCAGCATTTT
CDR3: CASTMVGGGQPQHF